This T cell receptor (beta chain) was captured by sequencing in a study of CD8 T cells in ankylosing spondylitis. In regard to this clonotype: Antigen specificity is unknown.

Overall study results and limits: Previous work reported some of these motif variants in the synovial fluid and blood of reactive arthritis. What seemed typical of ankylosing spondylitis blood was a TCR beta motif built from 7 or 8 highly homologous variants. Researchers report that disease-linked clones proved CD8+ and relatively rare in peripheral blood. Clones linked to disease were reported to show significant enrichment in matched ankylosing spondylitis synovial fluid.

Germline V lookup: CDR1 MNHNS, CDR2 SASEGT. The CDR3 has 13 amino acids. The V and J ends lost 8 bases and 6 bases, in that order; junction bases with no gene match: 3. By quantitative 5'-RACE with molecular barcodes, the TCR beta libraries were made. TCRdb redid the calling of the 5' RACE reads with MiXCR, one entry per CDR3 protein. The data hold about 840,000 distinct CDR3 sequences, with about 10% observed a single time. J is TRBJ2-4 and V is TRBV6-1; 11 bases are shared with TRBD1. Sequenced input: blood, either unsorted or a sorted T cell fraction (not recorded which). This TCR was recovered from a male donor with ankylosing spondylitis. In DNA form, the CDR3 reads TGTGCCAGCCGAGGGACAGGGGGAAACATTCAGTACTTC. Encoded protein: CASRGTGGNIQYF.